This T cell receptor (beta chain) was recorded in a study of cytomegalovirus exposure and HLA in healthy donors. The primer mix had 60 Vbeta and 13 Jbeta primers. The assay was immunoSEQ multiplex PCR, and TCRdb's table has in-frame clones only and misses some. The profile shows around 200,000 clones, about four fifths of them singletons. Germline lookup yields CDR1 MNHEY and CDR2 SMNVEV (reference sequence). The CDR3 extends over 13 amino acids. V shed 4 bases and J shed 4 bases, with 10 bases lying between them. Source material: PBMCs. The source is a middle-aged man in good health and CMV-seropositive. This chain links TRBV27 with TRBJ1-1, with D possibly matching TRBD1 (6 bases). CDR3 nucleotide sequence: TGTGCCAGCAGTTGGGGAGGGGGCACTGAAGCTTTCTTT. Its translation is CASSWGGGTEAFF.